This T cell receptor (beta chain) stems from a study of blood T cell repertoires in COVID-19. Study as a whole: Both acute and convalescent COVID-19 samples were obtained from the United States, Italy and Spain. PBMCs, B-cell-depleted T cells, or T cells were the source of the cDNA or gDNA that made up the material.

Original data processing: From reference gene primer amplification, estimates of nucleated cell counts were derived. Repertoires were generated with immunoSEQ multiplex PCR, while TCRdb's copy carries only in-frame clones and drops some. V, J and clone size are taken as reported in that table, and D and trimming were inferred from the DNA itself. The sample shows 200,000 to 250,000 clones, around 90% of them seen only once. This TCR came from a man aged 30 to 39 with COVID-19, enrolled during active disease. The specimen was peripheral blood.

CDR3 in DNA: TGTGCCTGGAGTGAACTAGCGGGAGGGTTCAAAAACATTCAGTACTTC. It encodes CAWSELAGGFKNIQYF. The gene calls are TRBV30 and TRBJ2-4; 13 bases match TRBD2. CDR1 GTSNPN and CDR2 SVGIG come from the germline V gene (reference sequence). The CDR3 is 16 amino acids. Trimming at V came to 1 base and at J to 3 bases, leaving 3 bases not matched to a gene. Variable domain in full (rest from reference TRBV30 and TRBJ2-4): SQTIHQWPATLVQPVGSPLSLECTVEGTSNPNLYWYRQAAGRGLQLLFYSVGIGQISSEVPQNLSASRPQDRQFILSSKKLLLSDSGFYLCAWSELAGGFKNIQYFGAGTRLSVL.